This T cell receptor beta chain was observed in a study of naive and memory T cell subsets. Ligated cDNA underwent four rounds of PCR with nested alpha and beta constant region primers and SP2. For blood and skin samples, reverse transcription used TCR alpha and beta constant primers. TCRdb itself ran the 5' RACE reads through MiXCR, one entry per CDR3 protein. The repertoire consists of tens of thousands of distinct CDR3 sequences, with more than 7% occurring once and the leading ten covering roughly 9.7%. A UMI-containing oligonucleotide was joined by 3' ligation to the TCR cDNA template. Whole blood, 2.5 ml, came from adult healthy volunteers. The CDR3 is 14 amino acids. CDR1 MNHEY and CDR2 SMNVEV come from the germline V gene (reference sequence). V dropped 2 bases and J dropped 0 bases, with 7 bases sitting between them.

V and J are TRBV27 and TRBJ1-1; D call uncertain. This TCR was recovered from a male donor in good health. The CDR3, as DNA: TGTGCCAGCAGTTTAGGAGGGCTGAACACTGAAGCTTTCTTT. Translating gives CASSLGGLNTEAFF.